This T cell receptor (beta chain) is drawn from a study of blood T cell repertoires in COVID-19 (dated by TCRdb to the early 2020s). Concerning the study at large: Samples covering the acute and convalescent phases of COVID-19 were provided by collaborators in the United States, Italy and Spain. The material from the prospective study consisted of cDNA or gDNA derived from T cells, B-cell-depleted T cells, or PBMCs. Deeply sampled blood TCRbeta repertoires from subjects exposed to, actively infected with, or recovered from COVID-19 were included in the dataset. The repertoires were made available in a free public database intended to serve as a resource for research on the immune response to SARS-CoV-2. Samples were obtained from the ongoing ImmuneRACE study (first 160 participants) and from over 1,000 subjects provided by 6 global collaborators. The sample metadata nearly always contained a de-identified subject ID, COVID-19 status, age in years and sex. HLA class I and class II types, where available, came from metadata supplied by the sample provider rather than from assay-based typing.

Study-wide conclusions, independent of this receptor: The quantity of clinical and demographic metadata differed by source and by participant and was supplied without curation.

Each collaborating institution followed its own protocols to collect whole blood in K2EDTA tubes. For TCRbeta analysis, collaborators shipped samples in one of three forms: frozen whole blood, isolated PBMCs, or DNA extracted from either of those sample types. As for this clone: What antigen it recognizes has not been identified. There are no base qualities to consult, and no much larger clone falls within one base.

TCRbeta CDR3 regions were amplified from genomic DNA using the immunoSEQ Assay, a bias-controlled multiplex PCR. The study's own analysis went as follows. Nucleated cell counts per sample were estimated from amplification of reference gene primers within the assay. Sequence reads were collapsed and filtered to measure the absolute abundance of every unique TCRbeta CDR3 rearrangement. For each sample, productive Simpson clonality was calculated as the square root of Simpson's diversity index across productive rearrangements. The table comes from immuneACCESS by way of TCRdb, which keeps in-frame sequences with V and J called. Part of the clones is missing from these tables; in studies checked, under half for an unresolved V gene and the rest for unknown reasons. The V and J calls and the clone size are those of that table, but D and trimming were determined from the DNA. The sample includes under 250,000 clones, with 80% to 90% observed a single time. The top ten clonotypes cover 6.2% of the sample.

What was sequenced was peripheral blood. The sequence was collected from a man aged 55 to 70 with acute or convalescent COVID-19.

The DNA is as follows: TGTGCCAGCAGAATGACAGGGGAATCTTTCTTT. The encoded protein is CASRMTGESFF. The rearranged chain carries TRBV6-5 and TRBJ1-1, and TRBD1 aligns with 8 junction nucleotides. The CDR3 holds 11 amino acids from the cysteine to the phenylalanine. Only the CDR3 DNA stays, 33 bases, in frame from base 1. V has 6 bases trimmed and J has 12 bases trimmed; junction bases matching no gene number 6. Taken from the germline V gene, the CDR1 and CDR2 loops are MNHEY and SVGAGI.